This TCR beta chain was obtained from a study of T cell responses to AZD1222 COVID-19 vaccine. Second-dose groups at about 4 or about 12 weeks were pooled. The CDR3 spans 13 residues. The germline V gene has CDR1 LNHDA and CDR2 SQIVND (reference sequence). Trimming cost V 5 bases and J 2 bases, with 7 bases left between them. The repertoire was sequenced with immunoSEQ multiplex PCR; TCRdb's copy has only in-frame clones and lacks some. The table records 180,000 or so clones, around 90% of them present only once. The chain carries TRBV19 and TRBJ1-5; TRBD1 might be the D (5 bases). The receptor was isolated from an adult who received the AZD1222 COVID-19 vaccine. The sequencing here drew on peripheral blood, taken 28 days after the second AZD1222 dose. CDR3 in DNA: TGTGCCAGTAGTGGGGGTGGCAATCAGCCCCAGCATTTT. It translates to CASSGGGNQPQHF.